Shown below are 29 T cell receptor beta chains from a single sample sequenced in a study of T cells in narcolepsy. The protocol was immunoSEQ multiplex PCR, while the TCRdb copy is restricted to in-frame clones and leaves out a portion. In the table there are 34,000 or so clones, under 85% of which are singletons. The sequencing input was memory (CD45RA-) CD4+ T cells from blood. The receptors were sampled from a human donor in good health.

The chain employs TRBV18 and TRBJ1-5, with 10 bases lining up with TRBD1. V was clipped by 6 bases and J by 7 bases; unmatched bases: 12. The germline gives CDR1 KGHSH, CDR2 LQKENI. CDR3 length: 16 amino acids. The CDR3, as DNA: TGTGCCAGCTCGCAAACCGGGACAGGGGTACTCCAGCCCCAGCATTTT. Protein product: CASSQTGTGVLQPQHF.

V is TRBV5-4 and J is TRBJ2-7; D is undetermined. The CDR3 has 15 residues. V shed 0 bases and J shed 4 bases, with 14 bases lying between them. From germline, CDR1 is SGHNT and CDR2 YYREEE (reference sequence). CDR3 DNA: TGTGCCAGCAGCTTGGAGGCGGTAGCCAATTACGAGCAGTACTTC. Translating gives CASSLEAVANYEQYF.

The chain uses TRBV7-6 and TRBJ2-1; the D gene is possibly TRBD2 (6 bases). The germline CDR1 and CDR2 sequences are SGHVS and FNYEAQ. This CDR3 contains 14 residues. V was pared by 0 bases and J by 9 bases, with 12 bases between. This CDR3 reads CASSLAGSGVEQFF. CDR3 sequence (DNA): TGTGCCAGCAGCTTAGCGGGCTCGGGGGTTGAGCAGTTCTTC.

V is TRBV19 and J is TRBJ1-3; D call uncertain. In germline, CDR1 is LNHDA, CDR2 SQIVND (reference sequence). The CDR3 extends over 17 amino acids. With 3 bases removed from V and 0 bases from J, the gap between germline ends came to 15 bases. CDR3 in DNA: TGTGCCAGTAGTATCCAGACAAGAATAAGCTCTGGAAACACCATATATTTT. Amino acid sequence: CASSIQTRISSGNTIYF.

The rearrangement links TRBV18 to TRBJ2-3; no firm D call. The CDR3 runs 13 residues. The germline V gene encodes CDR1 KGHSH and CDR2 LQKENI. V was trimmed by 5 bases and J by 9 bases, leaving 15 bases between them. CDR3 bases: TGTGCCAGCTCAGACGGGTTGGGCAGGACGCAGTATTTT. This gives the protein CASSDGLGRTQYF.

The rearrangement links TRBV2 to TRBJ1-3; D gene ambiguous. V shed 5 bases and J shed 0 bases, with 8 bases lying between them. CDR3 length: 14 residues. In germline, CDR1 is SNHLY, CDR2 FYNNEI. The DNA of the CDR3 is TGTGCCAGCAGTCGTATATCCTCTGGAAACACCATATATTTT. This translates into CASSRISSGNTIYF.

This clone has more than one count but fewer than ten. The V call is TRBV19, the J call TRBJ1-2; D perhaps matches TRBD1 (6 bases). The CDR3 consists of 12 residues. Germline CDR1 LNHDA, CDR2 SQIVND (reference sequence). Trimming stripped 3 bases from V and 10 bases from J, with 12 bases between. Here the CDR3 reads CASSMRKGDYTF. CDR3 nucleotide sequence: TGTGCCAGTAGTATGCGAAAGGGGGACTACACCTTC.

The V call is TRBV25-1, the J call TRBJ2-7, with 12 bases that match TRBD2. From germline, CDR1 is MGHDK and CDR2 SYGVNS. V shed 3 bases, J shed 5 bases, and the junction held 5 bases outside the gene matches. The CDR3 is 15 residues long. In DNA form, the CDR3 reads TGTGCCAGCAGTGATACTAGCGGGAGGTACCACGAGCAGTACTTC. Amino acid sequence: CASSDTSGRYHEQYF.

The V and J genes are TRBV6-1 and TRBJ1-5; perhaps TRBD1 as D (5 bases). Trimming cost V 1 base and J 6 bases, with 13 bases left between them. This CDR3 contains 15 residues. Germline V CDR1 and CDR2: MNHNS, SASEGT. This CDR3 is CASSEGGTRSQPQHF. CDR3 bases: TGTGCCAGCAGTGAAGGAGGGACGCGCAGTCAGCCCCAGCATTTT.

This chain joins TRBV27 and TRBJ2-1, with TRBD2 matching 11 bases. The V segment lost 3 bases and the J segment 6 bases; nucleotides outside the gene matches: 10. The CDR3 is made up of 17 amino acids. Germline V CDR1 and CDR2: MNHEY, SMNVEV (reference sequence). CDR3 sequence: CASSFGHGTSGSNEQFF. The CDR3 DNA sequence: TGTGCCAGCAGTTTTGGCCACGGAACTAGCGGGAGCAATGAGCAGTTCTTC.

This chain connects TRBV13 to TRBJ1-1; D call uncertain. The ends were cut back, 3 bases at V and 1 base at J, with 0 bases in the middle. Germline CDR1 is PRHDT and CDR2 is FYEKMQ (reference sequence). The CDR3 is 11 amino acids. CDR3 in DNA: TGTGCCAGCAGCTTGAACACTGAAGCTTTCTTT. Translated, it gives CASSLNTEAFF.

The count of this clone is one. The V and J genes are TRBV9 and TRBJ2-1; TRBD2 aligns across 12 bases. Germline CDR1 and CDR2: SGDLS and YYNGEE. J gave up 9 bases and V 0 bases, and 4 bases lay outside the gene matches. This CDR3 has 15 amino acids. The CDR3 here is CASSVEGLAGSEQFF. CDR3 nucleotides: TGTGCCAGCAGCGTAGAGGGACTAGCGGGTTCTGAGCAGTTCTTC.

The V and J genes are TRBV6-5 and TRBJ1-3, with D perhaps TRBD1 (6 bases). Trimming took 6 bases from V and 4 from J, leaving 16 bases between them. Germline V gene lookup returns CDR1 MNHEY and CDR2 SVGAGI. The CDR3 runs 15 residues. The CDR3 is CASRGAGQTGNTIYF. CDR3 DNA sequence: TGTGCCAGCAGGGGGGCGGGTCAGACCGGAAACACCATATATTTT.

V usage is TRBV19 and J usage is TRBJ2-7, with D perhaps TRBD1 (6 bases). The CDR3 length is 15 residues. Trimming stripped 6 bases from V and 5 bases from J, with 20 bases between. Germline V gene lookup returns CDR1 LNHDA and CDR2 SQIVND (reference sequence). The CDR3 region is CASRASGDSFNEQYF. DNA for the CDR3: TGTGCCAGTAGGGCGTCAGGGGATAGCTTCAACGAGCAGTACTTC.

This sequence joins TRBV9 and TRBJ1-5, with D tentatively TRBD1 (5 bases). The CDR3 has 14 residues. Trimming left V 4 bases short and J 2 bases short, with 10 bases between. Germline V gene data show CDR1 as SGDLS and CDR2 as YYNGEE. CDR3 residues: CASSPGGGNQPQHF. The CDR3 DNA reads as TGTGCCAGCAGCCCCGGAGGGGGCAATCAGCCCCAGCATTTT.

This rearrangement joins TRBV30 to TRBJ1-1, with 7 positions matching TRBD1. The CDR3 runs 15 residues. In germline, CDR1 is GTSNPN, CDR2 SVGIG (reference sequence). V dropped 4 bases and J dropped 0; count of bases not matched to a gene: 8. Here the CDR3 reads CAWTTGTVMNTEAFF. CDR3 coding DNA: TGTGCCTGGACTACCGGGACAGTTATGAACACTGAAGCTTTCTTT.

The genes are TRBV5-1 and TRBJ2-7; 9 positions match TRBD1. Germline CDR1 is SGHRS and CDR2 is YFSETQ. With 0 bases clipped from V and 7 bases from J, the junction kept 11 bases outside the gene matches. CDR3 size: 16 residues. The chain's CDR3 is CASSLDGQGPFGEQYF. Here the CDR3 DNA reads TGCGCCAGCAGCTTGGATGGACAGGGGCCCTTCGGAGAGCAGTACTTC.

This chain's CDR3 is CASRADRVGEQYF. The CDR3 nucleotides are TGTGCCAGCAGAGCAGACAGGGTCGGCGAGCAGTACTTC. The chain is built from TRBV6-5 and TRBJ2-7; 7 bases line up with TRBD1. This CDR3 has 13 residues. V lost 6 bases and J lost 6; bases outside the gene matches: 8. Germline V lookup: CDR1 MNHEY, CDR2 SVGAGI.

The chain combines TRBV19 with TRBJ2-2; TRBD2 aligns across 7 bases. The CDR3 extends over 13 amino acids. The germline V gene has CDR1 LNHDA and CDR2 SQIVND (reference sequence). V dropped 10 bases and J dropped 1; count of bases not matched to a gene: 3. CDR3 sequence reads: CATGTMNTGELFF. CDR3 nucleotide sequence: TGTGCCACGGGGACTATGAACACCGGGGAGCTGTTTTTT.

The genes are TRBV5-1 and TRBJ2-3; D is possibly TRBD2 (6 bases). Germline CDR1 SGHRS, CDR2 YFSETQ. V was clipped by 1 base and J by 1 base, with 7 bases between them. This CDR3 spans 14 amino acids. The CDR3 nucleotides are TGCGCCAGCAGCTTGCCTAGCGGCACAGATACGCAGTATTTT. Protein sequence: CASSLPSGTDTQYF. Drawing the rest from reference TRBV5-1 and TRBJ2-3, the complete variable domain is KAGVTQTPRYLIKTRGQQVTLSCSPISGHRSVSWYQQTPGQGLQFLFEYFSETQRNKGNFPGRFSGRQFSNSRSEMNVSTLELGDSALYLCASSLPSGTDTQYFGPGTRLTVL.

This chain uses TRBV6-5 with TRBJ1-2; D uncertain. The germline V gene encodes CDR1 MNHEY and CDR2 SVGAGI. The CDR3 consists of 11 residues. Deletions cut 2 bases from V and 10 bases from J, with 8 bases between. Written as DNA, the CDR3 is TGTGCCAGCAGTTACAATACCGTCTACACCTTC. It yields the protein CASSYNTVYTF.

The V and J genes are TRBV5-6 and TRBJ1-1; TRBD1 matches at 10 bases. Germline V gives CDR1 SGHDT, CDR2 YYEEEE. V was pared by 3 bases and J by 3 bases, with 5 bases of the junction left unmatched. The CDR3 is 15 residues long. CDR3 amino acids: CASSWDGTGDTEAFF. The DNA for the CDR3 is TGTGCCAGCAGCTGGGACGGGACAGGGGACACTGAAGCTTTCTTT.

The rearrangement links TRBV7-8 to TRBJ1-2; 10 nucleotides agree with TRBD1. The CDR3 sequence is 15 residues long. Germline CDR1 and CDR2: SGHVS and FQNEAQ. J was trimmed by 3 bases and V by 1 base; bases with no gene match: 2. This chain's CDR3 is CASSLGGTGDYGYTF. In DNA form, the CDR3 reads TGTGCCAGCAGCTTAGGAGGGACAGGGGACTATGGCTACACCTTC.

This clone was recorded a few times. V usage is TRBV7-2 and J usage is TRBJ2-2; the D gene is possibly TRBD1 (6 bases). The germline V and J ends were trimmed by 1 base and 6 bases, with 12 bases remaining between them. CDR3 size: 15 residues. Germline CDR1 is SGHTA and CDR2 is FQGNSA. The CDR3: CASSLGRDIPGELFF. The CDR3 nucleotides read TGTGCCAGCAGCTTAGGCCGGGACATCCCCGGGGAGCTGTTTTTT.

The rearrangement joins TRBV30 to TRBJ2-3; possible D gene TRBD1, 5 bases. Trimming pared 3 bases from V and 0 bases from J, leaving 10 bases between. Per germline, CDR1 GTSNPN and CDR2 SVGIG (reference sequence). The CDR3 contains 14 residues. CDR3 in DNA: TGTGCCTGGAGCACAGGCGCTAGCACAGATACGCAGTATTTT. Translation gives CAWSTGASTDTQYF. The full variable domain, with the rest looked up from reference TRBV30 and TRBJ2-3, is SQTIHQWPATLVQPVGSPLSLECTVEGTSNPNLYWYRQAAGRGLQLLFYSVGIGQISSEVPQNLSASRPQDRQFILSSKKLLLSDSGFYLCAWSTGASTDTQYFGPGTRLTVL.

The CDR3 sequence is CASSETRALEPQHF. For the CDR3, the DNA is TGTGCCAGCAGTGAAACCAGGGCTTTGGAGCCCCAGCATTTT. The chain uses TRBV2 and TRBJ1-5, with D possibly being TRBD1 (5 bases). CDR3 length equals 14 residues. Deletions cut 2 bases from V and 8 bases from J, with 13 bases between. Germline CDR1 SNHLY, CDR2 FYNNEI.

The chain uses TRBV5-1 and TRBJ1-2; tentatively, D is TRBD1 (6 bases). With 3 bases removed from V and 5 bases from J, the gap between germline ends came to 8 bases. Germline values: CDR1 SGHRS, CDR2 YFSETQ. The CDR3 is 12 residues long. CDR3 in amino acids: CASSSGQYGYTF. CDR3 DNA sequence: TGCGCCAGCAGCTCAGGACAGTATGGCTACACCTTC. The full variable domain, in which reference TRBV5-1 and TRBJ1-2 provide the parts outside the CDR3, is KAGVTQTPRYLIKTRGQQVTLSCSPISGHRSVSWYQQTPGQGLQFLFEYFSETQRNKGNFPGRFSGRQFSNSRSEMNVSTLELGDSALYLCASSSGQYGYTFGSGTRLTVV.

This clone has a handful of counts. The chain carries TRBV19 and TRBJ1-5, with 8 bases that match TRBD1. The CDR3 contains 14 residues. The germline V gene has CDR1 LNHDA and CDR2 SQIVND (reference sequence). V trimming: 6 bases; J trimming: 5 bases; junction bases outside the gene matches: 6. CDR3: CASRRQGIDQPQHF. The CDR3 bases are TGTGCCAGTAGGCGACAGGGGATCGATCAGCCCCAGCATTTT.

This clone has only a few counts. The chain links TRBV6-5 to TRBJ2-7, with 8 nucleotides matching TRBD1. V lost 5 bases and J lost 2; bases outside the gene matches: 5. Germline CDR1 reads MNHEY; CDR2 reads SVGAGI. The CDR3 loop spans 14 amino acids. Here the CDR3 reads CASSLGQGPYEQYF. The CDR3 bases are TGTGCCAGCAGTCTAGGACAGGGACCCTACGAGCAGTACTTC.